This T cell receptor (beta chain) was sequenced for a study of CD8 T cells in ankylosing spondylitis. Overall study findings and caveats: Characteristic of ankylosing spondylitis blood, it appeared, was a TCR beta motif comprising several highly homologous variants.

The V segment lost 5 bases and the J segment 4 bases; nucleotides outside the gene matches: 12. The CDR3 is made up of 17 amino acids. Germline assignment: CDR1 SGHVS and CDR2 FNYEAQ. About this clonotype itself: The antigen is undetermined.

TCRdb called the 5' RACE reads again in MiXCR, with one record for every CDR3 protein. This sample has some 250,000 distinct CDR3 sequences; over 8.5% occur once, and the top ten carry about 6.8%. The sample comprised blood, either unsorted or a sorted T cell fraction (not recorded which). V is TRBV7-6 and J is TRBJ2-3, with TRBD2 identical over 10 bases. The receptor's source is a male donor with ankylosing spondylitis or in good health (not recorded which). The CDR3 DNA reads TGTGCCAGCAGCCCCGTGGTGCTAGCGGGAGCCCCAGATACGCAGTATTTT. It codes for CASSPVVLAGAPDTQYF. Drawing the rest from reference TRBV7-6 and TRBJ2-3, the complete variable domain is GAGVSQSPRYKVTKRGQDVALRCDPISGHVSLYWYRQALGQGPEFLTYFNYEAQQDKSGLPNDRFSAERPEGSISTLTIQRTEQRDSAMYRCASSPVVLAGAPDTQYFGPGTRLTVL.